One sample yielded the 24 T cell receptor beta chains listed below, sequenced in a study of T cells in Graves' hyperthyroidism and ophthalmopathy. Amplified regions were TCR beta CDR3 sequences from RNA transcripts. Researchers ran a first-round RT-PCR on the TCR CDR3 using the HTBI primer set. TCRdb re-derived calls from the multiplex PCR reads in MiXCR, one entry per CDR3 protein. The sample includes 550,000 to 700,000 distinct CDR3 sequences, roughly 46% of them seen just once. Sequencing was performed on peripheral blood or thyroid tissue (not recorded which). These receptors were taken from an adult woman with Graves' disease, either hyperthyroidism or ophthalmopathy (not recorded which).

This chain connects TRBV2 to TRBJ1-1; 8 bases are a match to TRBD1. CDR3 length: 15 amino acids. After removal of 3 bases from V and 1 base from J, the junction contained 4 bases not matched to a gene. CDR1 is SNHLY and CDR2 is FYNNEI in the germline V gene. The CDR3 DNA sequence: TGTGCCAGCAGTGATGGGGACAGGCGGAACACTGAAGCTTTCTTT. Translation: CASSDGDRRNTEAFF.

J is TRBJ1-6 and V is TRBV9, with 7 bases that match TRBD1. Germline assignment: CDR1 SGDLS and CDR2 YYNGEE. With V trimmed by 4 bases and J by 10 bases, 8 bases remained unmatched. The CDR3 sequence is 14 residues long. The CDR3 bases are TGTGCCAGCAGCAGAAGACAGGGCTACTCACCCCTCCACTTT. Amino acid sequence: CASSRRQGYSPLHF.

A remark on this clonotype: Without the conserved terminal phenylalanine or tryptophan, this CDR3 likely stems from a read error. The limits of the CDR3 on the DNA are not certain, so only TCRdb's listed CDR3 is given. This chain uses TRBV2 with TRBJ2-7; TRBD1 is taken as the D call from the table, unchecked against the DNA. Termini included, the CDR3 measures 9 amino acids. Germline values: CDR1 SNHLY, CDR2 FYNNEI. CDR3 amino acids: CASSEGGGI.

Only one count was recorded for this clonotype. Compared with germline, one end of the junction differs, possibly owing to a read error. The chain carries TRBV7-9 and TRBJ1-2, with D possibly being TRBD1 (5 bases). Germline CDR1 is SEHNR and CDR2 is FQNEAQ (reference sequence). CDR3 length: 12 residues. The CDR3 sequence is CAGSLAGRGYTF. The CDR3 coding sequence is TGTGCCGGCAGCTTAGCAGGGCGCGGCTACACCTTC.

The chain joins TRBV10-3 to TRBJ2-2; 9 nucleotides line up with TRBD1. The trim removed 1 base at V and 5 bases at J, leaving 8 bases unmatched. Germline V gene data show CDR1 as ENHRY and CDR2 as SYGVKD. This CDR3 has 17 amino acids. The CDR3 is CAISELTPGTGTGELFF. DNA of the CDR3: TGTGCCATCAGTGAGTTAACCCCCGGGACAGGGACCGGGGAGCTGTTTTTT.

J is TRBJ1-5 and V is TRBV20-1, with a possible D match to TRBD1 (5 bases). Trimming cost V 7 bases and J 5 bases, with 12 bases left between them. The CDR3 is 12 amino acids. Per germline, CDR1 DFQATT and CDR2 SNEGSKA (reference sequence). The chain's CDR3 is CSVRGGDQPQHF. The DNA of the CDR3 is TGCAGTGTCCGGGGGGGAGATCAGCCCCAGCATTTT.

As DNA, the CDR3 is TGCAGTGCTATGACAGGCACGGGTAATTCACCCCTCCACTTT. Its translation: CSAMTGTGNSPLHF. This sequence joins TRBV20-1 and TRBJ1-6; D is perhaps TRBD1 (6 bases). CDR1 is DFQATT and CDR2 is SNEGSKA in the germline V gene (reference sequence). This CDR3 spans 14 amino acids. With 4 bases removed from V and 6 bases from J, the gap between germline ends came to 13 bases.

This clonotype occurred a few times. The chain uses TRBV5-1 and TRBJ2-3; TRBD2 agrees at 8 bases. Germline CDR1 SGHRS, CDR2 YFSETQ. The CDR3 loop spans 16 amino acids. After removal of 2 bases from V and 8 bases from J, the junction contained 13 bases not matched to a gene. The CDR3 coding sequence is TGCGCCAGCAGCTTTCGGCTAGCGGGCAAGATTGGTACGCAGTATTTT. Its translation is CASSFRLAGKIGTQYF.

The chain joins TRBV10-3 to TRBJ2-2, with no clear D. Between the trimmed V and J ends, which lost 6 bases and 8 bases, there was a span of 10 bases. From germline, CDR1 is ENHRY and CDR2 SYGVKD. This CDR3 has 12 residues. The CDR3 region is CAIRDDTGELFF. Here the CDR3 DNA reads TGTGCCATCAGGGACGATACAGGGGAGCTGTTTTTT.

The J gene is TRBJ2-5, the V gene TRBV20-1; D is perhaps TRBD2 (6 bases). Germline loops: CDR1 DFQATT, CDR2 SNEGSKA (reference sequence). Trimming pared 3 bases from V and 4 bases from J, leaving 18 bases between. This CDR3 region has 15 residues. CDR3 nucleotides: TGCAGTGCTAGGACTAGGGGCGAGGTAGGAGAGACCCAGTACTTC. It translates to CSARTRGEVGETQYF.

Concerning this clonotype: This sequence may be a read error, since a much larger clone differs from it by one base. The rearrangement joins TRBV12-3 or TRBV12-4 to TRBJ2-7; the D gene is possibly TRBD2 (6 bases). V dropped 4 bases and J dropped 5 bases, with 24 bases sitting between them. The CDR3 contains 17 residues. The CDR3: CASSYTRGGGSRDEQYF. CDR3 nucleotides: TGTGCCAGCAGTTACACGAGAGGTGGAGGGAGTAGGGACGAGCAGTACTTC.

This clonotype appeared many times. The chain recombines TRBV6-1 with TRBJ2-7; D unresolved. The CDR3 loop spans 15 amino acids. Per germline, CDR1 MNHNS and CDR2 SASEGT. The V gene lost 2 bases and the J gene lost 3 bases, with 14 bases spanning the gap. CDR3 in amino acids: CASSEYEQLVYEQYF. The CDR3 DNA reads as TGTGCCAGCAGTGAATACGAACAGTTGGTCTACGAGCAGTACTTC.

This clonotype was counted ten times or more. CDR3 sequence (DNA): TGTGCCACCGGGACGGACGGTTCCTACGAGCAGTACTTC. It codes for CATGTDGSYEQYF. V gene TRBV10-3 combines with J gene TRBJ2-7; either TRBD1 or TRBD2 may fit D (5 bases each). V shed 10 bases and J shed 1 base, with 14 bases lying between them. Germline V gene data show CDR1 as ENHRY and CDR2 as SYGVKD. The CDR3 has 13 residues.

The CDR3 reads CSGNRGATNTEAFF. In nucleotides, the CDR3 is TGCAGCGGAAATAGGGGGGCCACGAACACTGAAGCTTTCTTT. V gene TRBV29-1 combines with J gene TRBJ1-1; tentative D call: TRBD1 (6 bases). The V end lost 7 bases, the J end lost 1 base, and 16 bases lay between the germline ends. The CDR3 sequence is 14 residues long. Germline-derived CDR1 and CDR2 are SQVTM and ANQGSEA. Together with reference TRBV29-1 and TRBJ1-1, the CDR3 gives the full variable domain: SAVISQKPSRDICQRGTSLTIQCQVDSQVTMMFWYRQQPGQSLTLIATANQGSEATYESGFVIDKFPISRPNLTFSTLTVSNMSPEDSSIYLCSGNRGATNTEAFFGQGTRLTVV.

Concerning this clonotype: At one end, the junction sequence differs from germline, possibly due to a read error. The gene calls are TRBV11-2 and TRBJ2-7, with 8 positions matching TRBD2. The CDR3 has 14 amino acids. The germline gives CDR1 SGHAT, CDR2 FQNNGV. CDR3 amino acids: CASTAGRGTYEQYF. The CDR3 DNA reads TGTGCCAGCACTGCCGGGAGGGGGACCTACGAGCAGTATTTC.

This clonotype showed up just a few times. V usage is TRBV3-1 and J usage is TRBJ2-5; D is uncertain. Germline assignment: CDR1 LGHDT and CDR2 YNNKEL (reference sequence). V shed 2 bases and J shed 1 base, with 14 bases lying between them. The CDR3 sequence is 16 residues long. CDR3 in DNA: TGTGCCAGCAGCCAAAGCTTGCACCTACTCCAAGAGACCCAGTACTTC. This codes for CASSQSLHLLQETQYF.

This chain uses TRBV7-6 with TRBJ2-7, with TRBD2 matching over 8 bases. Germline CDR1 and CDR2: SGHVS and FNYEAQ. Unmatched junction bases numbered 6, after V lost 11 bases and J lost 3 bases. This CDR3 has 12 residues. CDR3: CAYSGSFYEQYF. The CDR3 region has the DNA TGTGCCTACAGCGGGAGTTTCTACGAGCAGTACTTC.

This clonotype was counted at least ten times. The chain joins TRBV13 to TRBJ2-6; either TRBD1 or TRBD2 may fit D (5 bases each). This CDR3 spans 15 amino acids. V dropped 4 bases and J dropped 0 bases, with 7 bases sitting between them. Germline CDR1 is PRHDT and CDR2 is FYEKMQ (reference sequence). CDR3 residues: CASSWGPSGANVLTF. The DNA of the CDR3 is TGTGCCAGCAGCTGGGGACCCTCTGGGGCCAACGTCCTGACTTTC. The whole variable domain, filled in from reference TRBV13 and TRBJ2-6, reads AAGVIQSPRHLIKEKRETATLKCYPIPRHDTVYWYQQGPGQDPQFLISFYEKMQSDKGSIPDRFSAQQFSDYHSELNMSSLELGDSALYFCASSWGPSGANVLTFGAGSRLTVL.

The chain carries TRBV14 and TRBJ1-6; TRBD1 matches 7 bases. The CDR3 runs to 15 residues. Germline trimming cut 3 bases from V and 7 bases from J; bases unmatched to any gene: 6. Germline CDR1 is SGHDN and CDR2 is FVKESK. CDR3 DNA: TGTGCCAGCAGCCACAGGGGGGGACTAAATTCACCCCTCCACTTT. This codes for CASSHRGGLNSPLHF.

The chain uses TRBV19 and TRBJ2-5; D is perhaps TRBD1 or TRBD2 (5 bases each). The V gene's germline CDR1 is LNHDA and CDR2 SQIVND (reference sequence). The CDR3 runs 19 residues. Trimming took off 3 bases at V and 0 bases at J, with 23 bases between the two ends. CDR3 DNA: TGTGCCAGTAGTATGGGTTCACTCAGGGACGGCGGACACCAAGAGACCCAGTACTTC. Protein: CASSMGSLRDGGHQETQYF.

This clonotype was counted many times. V is TRBV19 and J is TRBJ1-6; D gene unclear. CDR1 LNHDA and CDR2 SQIVND come from the germline V gene (reference sequence). V lost 6 bases and J 6 bases, leaving 15 bases between the germline ends. This CDR3 has 15 residues. CDR3 nucleotides: TGTGCCAGTAGCTTTTCAGAAGCTATTAATTCACCCCTCCACTTT. Amino acids: CASSFSEAINSPLHF.

This chain uses TRBV5-1 with TRBJ2-5; possibly TRBD1 or TRBD2 for D (6 bases each). Trimming shortened V by 0 bases and J by 4 bases, and 13 bases separated the two germline ends. CDR3 length: 15 amino acids. Germline V gene sequence: CDR1 SGHRS, CDR2 YFSETQ. In nucleotides, the CDR3 is TGCGCCAGCAGCTTGGAGGGGGGCGGCGTAGAGACCCAGTACTTC. Protein: CASSLEGGGVETQYF.

This chain connects TRBV7-9 to TRBJ2-5; TRBD2 matches 11 bases. The V segment lost 3 bases and the J segment 0 bases; nucleotides outside the gene matches: 6. Germline values: CDR1 SEHNR, CDR2 FQNEAQ (reference sequence). The CDR3 runs to 17 residues. The CDR3, as DNA: TGTGCCAGCAGCTTTAGCGGGGGGGGCCAGTACCAAGAGACCCAGTACTTC. This translates into CASSFSGGGQYQETQYF.

This clonotype was found a few times. The rearrangement uses TRBV27 and TRBJ2-7; D might be TRBD1 (5 bases). With 1 base removed from V and 5 bases from J, the gap between germline ends came to 18 bases. Germline assignment: CDR1 MNHEY and CDR2 SMNVEV (reference sequence). This CDR3 comprises 16 residues. CDR3 bases: TGTGCCAGCAGTTTATTAGGGGTAGCCACCGTGCACGAGCAGTACTTC. Encoded protein: CASSLLGVATVHEQYF.